Below, 5 T cell receptor beta chains from the same sample are listed, as sequenced in a study of cytomegalovirus exposure and HLA in healthy donors. This PCR relied on a set of 60 Vbeta primers and 13 Jbeta primers. Data came from immunoSEQ multiplex PCR; TCRdb stores just in-frame clones and leaves some out. The data contain around 96,000 clones, around 64% of them singletons. Sequencing input: PBMCs. The receptors here all came from a man aged 55 to 70 in good health and CMV-seronegative.

This chain connects TRBV27 to TRBJ2-1; D perhaps matches TRBD2 (6 bases). Trimming took 2 bases from V and 5 from J, leaving 10 bases between them. Per germline, CDR1 MNHEY and CDR2 SMNVEV (reference sequence). This CDR3 has 14 residues. The CDR3 sequence is CASSLTLAHNEQFF. The CDR3 DNA reads TGTGCCAGCAGTTTAACCCTAGCGCACAATGAGCAGTTCTTC.

The chain joins TRBV2 to TRBJ1-5; 8 bases line up with TRBD1. The CDR3 runs to 14 residues. Trimming cost V 7 bases and J 7 bases; bases outside gene matches: 9. Germline V gene data show CDR1 as SNHLY and CDR2 as FYNNEI. The CDR3 here is CASTYQGAGQPQHF. Written as DNA, the CDR3 is TGTGCCAGCACCTACCAGGGGGCAGGACAGCCCCAGCATTTT.

This clone was picked up a small number of times. The chain recombines TRBV28 with TRBJ1-6, with D possibly matching TRBD1 (5 bases). This CDR3 has 16 residues. The V and J ends lost 7 bases and 10 bases respectively, with 23 bases between them. Germline CDR1 is MDHEN and CDR2 is SYDVKM. The CDR3 DNA sequence: TGTGCCAGCATCCACCGATTACGCAGGGTATGGTCACCCCTCCACTTT. Translated: CASIHRLRRVWSPLHF.

This rearrangement joins TRBV5-1 to TRBJ1-4; D is possibly TRBD1 (5 bases). The CDR3 has 16 amino acids. Germline V gene lookup returns CDR1 SGHRS and CDR2 YFSETQ. Trimming left V 0 bases short and J 7 bases short, with 16 bases between. CDR3 region: CASSLAGSGLSEKLFF. In nucleotides, the CDR3 is TGCGCCAGCAGCTTGGCCGGATCAGGGCTTAGTGAAAAACTGTTTTTT. The full variable domain, in which reference TRBV5-1 and TRBJ1-4 provide the parts outside the CDR3, is KAGVTQTPRYLIKTRGQQVTLSCSPISGHRSVSWYQQTPGQGLQFLFEYFSETQRNKGNFPGRFSGRQFSNSRSEMNVSTLELGDSALYLCASSLAGSGLSEKLFFGSGTQLSVL.

J is TRBJ1-4 and V is TRBV7-9, with TRBD1 as a possible D gene (6 bases). Germline V gene sequence: CDR1 SEHNR, CDR2 FQNEAQ (reference sequence). The CDR3 sequence is 14 residues long. Trimming took 3 bases from V and 7 from J, leaving 12 bases between them. CDR3 nucleotide sequence: TGTGCCAGCAGCTTTGGGCAGGGGATTGAAAAACTGTTTTTT. Protein product: CASSFGQGIEKLFF.